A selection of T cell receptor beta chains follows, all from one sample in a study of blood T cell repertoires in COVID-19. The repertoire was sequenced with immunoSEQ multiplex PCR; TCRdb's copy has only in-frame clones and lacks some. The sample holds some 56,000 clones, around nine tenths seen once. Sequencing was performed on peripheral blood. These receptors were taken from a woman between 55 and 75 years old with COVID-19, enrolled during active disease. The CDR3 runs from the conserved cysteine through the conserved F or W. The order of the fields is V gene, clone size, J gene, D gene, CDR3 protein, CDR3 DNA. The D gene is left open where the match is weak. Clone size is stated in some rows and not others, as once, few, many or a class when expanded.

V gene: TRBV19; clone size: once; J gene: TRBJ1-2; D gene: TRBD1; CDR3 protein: CASSIVRQGLYYGYTF; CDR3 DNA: TGTGCCAGTAGTATAGTGAGACAGGGGCTATACTATGGCTACACCTTC
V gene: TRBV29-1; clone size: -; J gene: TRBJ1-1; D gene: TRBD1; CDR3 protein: CSVAGQVGPEAFF; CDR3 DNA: TGCAGCGTCGCGGGACAGGTGGGGCCTGAAGCTTTCTTT
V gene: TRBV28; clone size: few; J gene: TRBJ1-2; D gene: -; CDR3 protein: CASRGSAHSGGYTF; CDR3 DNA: TGTGCCAGCAGGGGGAGCGCCCATAGTGGGGGCTACACCTTC
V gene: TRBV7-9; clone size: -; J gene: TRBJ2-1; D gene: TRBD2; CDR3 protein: CAGGGRSSNEQFF; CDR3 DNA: TGTGCCGGAGGCGGGAGGTCATCCAATGAGCAGTTCTTC
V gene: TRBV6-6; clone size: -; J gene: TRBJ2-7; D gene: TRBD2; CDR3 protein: CASSSLAGLYEQYF; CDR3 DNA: TGTGCCAGCAGTTCACTAGCGGGATTGTACGAGCAGTACTTC
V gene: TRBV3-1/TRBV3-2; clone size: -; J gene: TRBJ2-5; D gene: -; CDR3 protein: CASSPGLVGGRFNEETQYF; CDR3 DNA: TGTGCCAGCAGCCCGGGACTGGTAGGAGGCAGATTCAATGAAGAGACCCAGTACTTC
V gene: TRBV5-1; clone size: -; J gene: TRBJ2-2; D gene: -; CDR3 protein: CASSLDPHNTGELFF; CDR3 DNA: TGCGCCAGCAGCTTGGATCCACACAACACCGGGGAGCTGTTTTTT
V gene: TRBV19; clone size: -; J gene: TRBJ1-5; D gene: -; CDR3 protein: CASSQQGPRDQPQHF; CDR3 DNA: TGTGCCAGTAGTCAACAGGGACCCAGAGATCAGCCCCAGCATTTT
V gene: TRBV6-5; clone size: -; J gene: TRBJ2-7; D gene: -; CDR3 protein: CASSYVASSSYEQYF; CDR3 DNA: TGTGCCAGCAGTTACGTGGCCTCCTCGTCCTACGAGCAGTACTTC
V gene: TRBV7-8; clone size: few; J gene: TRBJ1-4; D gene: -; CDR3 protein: CASSLGLYEKLFF; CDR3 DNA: TGTGCCAGCAGCTTAGGACTGTATGAAAAACTGTTTTTT
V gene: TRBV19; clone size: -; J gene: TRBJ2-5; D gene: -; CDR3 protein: CASTHPREETQYF; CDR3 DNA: TGTGCCAGTACCCATCCCAGGGAAGAGACCCAGTACTTC
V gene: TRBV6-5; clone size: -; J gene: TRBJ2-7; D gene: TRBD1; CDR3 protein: CASWDREGSEHF; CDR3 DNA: TGTGCCAGCTGGGACAGGGAGGGCTCGGAGCACTTC
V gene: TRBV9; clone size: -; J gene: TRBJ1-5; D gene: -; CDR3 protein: CASSVSVAGLGSNQPQHF; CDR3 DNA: TGTGCCAGCAGCGTAAGTGTCGCAGGGCTTGGCAGCAATCAGCCCCAGCATTTT
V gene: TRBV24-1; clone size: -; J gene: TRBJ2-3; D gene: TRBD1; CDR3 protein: CATSDPRTGGKYF; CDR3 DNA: TGTGCCACCAGTGATCCCAGGACAGGGGGCAAGTATTTT
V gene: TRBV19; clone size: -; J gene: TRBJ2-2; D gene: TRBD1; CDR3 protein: CASSLVGGYSGELFF; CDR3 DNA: TGTGCCAGTAGCCTAGTAGGGGGCTATAGCGGGGAGCTGTTTTTT
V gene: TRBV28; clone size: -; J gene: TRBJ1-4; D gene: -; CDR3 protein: CASRMTVATNEKLFF; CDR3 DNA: TGTGCCAGCAGGATGACAGTTGCAACTAATGAAAAACTGTTTTTT
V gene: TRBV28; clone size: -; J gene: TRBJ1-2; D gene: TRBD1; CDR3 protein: CASRPFRTGDGYTF; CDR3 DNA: TGTGCCAGCAGACCATTTCGGACAGGCGATGGCTACACCTTC
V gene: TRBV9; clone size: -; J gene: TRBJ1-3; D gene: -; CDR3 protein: CASSVAPGLTSSGNTIYF; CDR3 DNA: TGTGCCAGCAGCGTAGCTCCGGGACTCACCAGCTCTGGAAACACCATATATTTT
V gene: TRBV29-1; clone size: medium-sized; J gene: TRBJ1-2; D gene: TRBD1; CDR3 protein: CSVEGQPYGYTF; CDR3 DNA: TGCAGCGTTGAGGGACAGCCCTATGGCTACACCTTC
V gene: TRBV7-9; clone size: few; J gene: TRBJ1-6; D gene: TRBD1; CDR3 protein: CASSRDRSESPLHF; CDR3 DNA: TGTGCCAGCAGCCGGGACAGGTCTGAGTCACCCCTCCACTTT
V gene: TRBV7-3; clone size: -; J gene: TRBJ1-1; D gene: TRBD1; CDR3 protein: CASSSTGTGGSEAFF; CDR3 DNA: TGTGCCAGCAGCTCCACCGGGACAGGGGGTTCTGAAGCTTTCTTT
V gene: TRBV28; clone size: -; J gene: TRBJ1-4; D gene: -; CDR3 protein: CASSPPPAGEKLFF; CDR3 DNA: TGTGCCAGCAGCCCCCCGCCAGCGGGTGAAAAACTGTTTTTT
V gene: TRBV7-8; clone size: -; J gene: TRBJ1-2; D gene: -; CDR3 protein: CASTLTTGYANYGYTF; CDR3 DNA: TGTGCCAGCACCCTCACCACGGGGTACGCTAACTATGGCTACACCTTC
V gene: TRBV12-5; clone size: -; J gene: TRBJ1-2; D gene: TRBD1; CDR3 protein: CASGRTGNYGYTF; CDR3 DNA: TGTGCTAGTGGTCGGACAGGGAACTATGGCTACACCTTC
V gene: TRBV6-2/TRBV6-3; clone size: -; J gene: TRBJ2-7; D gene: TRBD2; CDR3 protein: CASSYPRIAGGPGEQYF; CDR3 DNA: TGTGCCAGCAGTTACCCCCGAATCGCGGGAGGGCCGGGGGAGCAGTACTTC
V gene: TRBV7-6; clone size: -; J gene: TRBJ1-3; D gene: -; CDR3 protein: CASSTRNTIYF; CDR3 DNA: TGTGCCAGCAGCACCCGGAACACCATATATTTT
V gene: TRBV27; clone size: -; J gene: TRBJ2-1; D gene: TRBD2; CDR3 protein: CASSLKGRLAADNEQFF; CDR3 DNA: TGTGCCAGCAGTTTAAAGGGGCGGCTAGCGGCAGACAATGAGCAGTTCTTC
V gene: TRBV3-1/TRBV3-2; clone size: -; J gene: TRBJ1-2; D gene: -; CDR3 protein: CASSQGVQAGGYTF; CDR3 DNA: TGTGCCAGCAGCCAAGGCGTCCAGGCGGGCGGCTACACCTTC
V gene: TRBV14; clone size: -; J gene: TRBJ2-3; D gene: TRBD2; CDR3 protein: CASSQAPTIASGSYTDTQYF; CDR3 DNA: TGTGCCAGCAGCCAAGCTCCGACTATCGCTAGCGGGAGTTATACAGATACGCAGTATTTT
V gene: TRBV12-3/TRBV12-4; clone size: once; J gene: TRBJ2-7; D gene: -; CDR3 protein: CASSFNYEQYF; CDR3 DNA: TGTGCCAGCAGTTTTAACTACGAGCAGTACTTC
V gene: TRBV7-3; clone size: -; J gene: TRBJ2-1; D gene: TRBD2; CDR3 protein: CASSLGTSGRRFF; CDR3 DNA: TGTGCCAGCAGCTTAGGGACTAGCGGGAGAAGGTTCTTC
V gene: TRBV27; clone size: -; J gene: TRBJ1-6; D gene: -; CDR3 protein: CASSKSSYNSPLHF; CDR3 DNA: TGTGCCAGCAGTAAGAGCTCCTATAATTCACCCCTCCACTTT
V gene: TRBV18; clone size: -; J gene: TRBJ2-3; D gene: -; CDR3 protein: CASSPGGRSTDTQYF; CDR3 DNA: TGTGCCAGCTCACCCGGTGGGAGAAGCACAGATACGCAGTATTTT
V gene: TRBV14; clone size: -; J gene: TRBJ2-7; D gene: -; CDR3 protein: CASSPGTQQYF; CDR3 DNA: TGTGCCAGCAGCCCAGGCACCCAGCAGTACTTC
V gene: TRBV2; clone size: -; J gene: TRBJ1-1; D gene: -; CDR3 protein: CASKAGLNTEAFF; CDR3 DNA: TGTGCCAGCAAAGCCGGTTTGAACACTGAAGCTTTCTTT
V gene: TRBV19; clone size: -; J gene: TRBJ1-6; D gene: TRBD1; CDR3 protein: CASSTWDRGVDNSPLHF; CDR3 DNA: TGTGCCAGTAGTACGTGGGACAGGGGTGTGGATAATTCACCCCTCCACTTT
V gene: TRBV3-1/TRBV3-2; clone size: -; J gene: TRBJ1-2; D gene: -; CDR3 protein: CASSQAGVAGYTF; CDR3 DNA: TGTGCCAGCAGCCAAGCGGGGGTCGCTGGCTACACCTTC
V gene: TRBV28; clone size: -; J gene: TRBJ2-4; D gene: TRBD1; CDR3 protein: CASSSDRGQLAKNIQYF; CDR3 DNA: TGTGCCAGCAGTTCGGACAGGGGGCAACTAGCCAAAAACATTCAGTACTTC
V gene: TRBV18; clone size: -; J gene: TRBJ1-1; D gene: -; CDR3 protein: CASSLKQGVGTEAFF; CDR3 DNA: TGTGCCAGCTCACTGAAACAGGGCGTCGGCACTGAAGCTTTCTTT
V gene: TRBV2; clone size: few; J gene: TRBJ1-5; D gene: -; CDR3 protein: CASSGEIWEVDQPQHF; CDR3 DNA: TGTGCCAGCAGTGGAGAAATCTGGGAGGTAGATCAGCCCCAGCATTTT
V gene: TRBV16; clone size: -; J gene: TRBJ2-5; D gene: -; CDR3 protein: CASSQSSGIQETQYF; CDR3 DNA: TGTGCCAGCAGCCAATCATCCGGGATACAAGAGACCCAGTACTTC
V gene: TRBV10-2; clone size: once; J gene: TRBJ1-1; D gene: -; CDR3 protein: CASSFTGGPEVTEAFF; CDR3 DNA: TGCGCCAGCAGTTTTACTGGGGGCCCGGAGGTTACTGAAGCTTTCTTT
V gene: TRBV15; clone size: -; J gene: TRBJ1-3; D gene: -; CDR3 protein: CATSRDRFSSGNTIYF; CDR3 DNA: TGTGCCACCAGCAGAGATCGATTTAGCTCTGGAAACACCATATATTTT
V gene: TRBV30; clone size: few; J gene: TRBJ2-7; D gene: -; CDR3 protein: CAWARDIGEQYF; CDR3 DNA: TGTGCCTGGGCCCGGGACATAGGCGAGCAGTACTTC
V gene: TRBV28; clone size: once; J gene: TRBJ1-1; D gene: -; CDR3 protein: CASGSPAAMNTEAFF; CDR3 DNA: TGTGCCAGCGGATCCCCCGCAGCGATGAACACTGAAGCTTTCTTT
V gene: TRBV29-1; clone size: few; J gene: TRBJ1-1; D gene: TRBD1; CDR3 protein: CSYEGQGATEAFF; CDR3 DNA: TGCAGCTACGAGGGACAGGGGGCGACTGAAGCTTTCTTT
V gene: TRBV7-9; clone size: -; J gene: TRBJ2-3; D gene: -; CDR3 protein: CASSETGLDTQYF; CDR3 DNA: TGTGCCAGCAGCGAAACAGGGCTAGATACGCAGTATTTT
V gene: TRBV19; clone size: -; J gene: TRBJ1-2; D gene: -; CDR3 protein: CASSIRAKRGYGYTF; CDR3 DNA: TGTGCCAGTAGTATAAGAGCCAAGAGAGGATATGGCTACACCTTC
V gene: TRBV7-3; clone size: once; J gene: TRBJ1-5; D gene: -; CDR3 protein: CASAGENNQPQHF; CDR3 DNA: TGTGCCAGCGCAGGGGAAAACAATCAGCCCCAGCATTTT
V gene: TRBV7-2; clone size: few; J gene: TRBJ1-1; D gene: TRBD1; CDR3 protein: CASSRDRGSGTEAFF; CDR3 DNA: TGTGCCAGCAGCCGGGACAGGGGGTCTGGCACTGAAGCTTTCTTT
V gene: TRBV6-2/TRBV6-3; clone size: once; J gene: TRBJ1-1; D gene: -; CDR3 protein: CASSPRGLLNSMNTEAFF; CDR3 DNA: TGTGCCAGCAGTCCCCGGGGACTTCTTAATTCAATGAACACTGAAGCTTTCTTT
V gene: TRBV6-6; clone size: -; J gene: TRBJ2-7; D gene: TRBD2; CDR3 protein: CASNVAGGNYEQYF; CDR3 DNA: TGTGCCAGCAACGTAGCGGGAGGGAACTACGAGCAGTACTTC
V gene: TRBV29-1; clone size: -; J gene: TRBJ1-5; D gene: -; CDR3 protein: CSVRDGGNQPQHF; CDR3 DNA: TGCAGCGTTCGCGACGGAGGCAATCAGCCCCAGCATTTT
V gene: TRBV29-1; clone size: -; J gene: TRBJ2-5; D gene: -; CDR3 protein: CSGSVGLRIGETQYF; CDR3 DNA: TGCAGCGGTAGTGTGGGACTGAGGATTGGGGAGACCCAGTACTTC
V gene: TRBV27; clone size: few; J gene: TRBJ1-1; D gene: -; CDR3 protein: CASSHEGNTEAFF; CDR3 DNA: TGTGCCAGCAGCCATGAGGGGAACACTGAAGCTTTCTTT
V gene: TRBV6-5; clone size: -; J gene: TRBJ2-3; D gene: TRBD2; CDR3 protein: CASSYQLAASTDTQYF; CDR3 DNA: TGTGCCAGCAGTTACCAGCTAGCGGCCAGCACAGATACGCAGTATTTT
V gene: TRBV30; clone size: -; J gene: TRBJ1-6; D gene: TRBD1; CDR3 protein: CAWDDRGRNSPLHF; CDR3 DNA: TGTGCCTGGGACGACAGGGGGCGCAATTCACCCCTCCACTTT
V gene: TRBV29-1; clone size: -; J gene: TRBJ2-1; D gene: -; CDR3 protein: CSARTVSYNEQFF; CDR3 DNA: TGCAGCGCAAGGACAGTCTCCTACAATGAGCAGTTCTTC
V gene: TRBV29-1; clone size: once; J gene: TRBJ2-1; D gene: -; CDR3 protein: CSVGTGYNEQFF; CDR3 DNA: TGCAGCGTCGGTACAGGATACAATGAGCAGTTCTTC